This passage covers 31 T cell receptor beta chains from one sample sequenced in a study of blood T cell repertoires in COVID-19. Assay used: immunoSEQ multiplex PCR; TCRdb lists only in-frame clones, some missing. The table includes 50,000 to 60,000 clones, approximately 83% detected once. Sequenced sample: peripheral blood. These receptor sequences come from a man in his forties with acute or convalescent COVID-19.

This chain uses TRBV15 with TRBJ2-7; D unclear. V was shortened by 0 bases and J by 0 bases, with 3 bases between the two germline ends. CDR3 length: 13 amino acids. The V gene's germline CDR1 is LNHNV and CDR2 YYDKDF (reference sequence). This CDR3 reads CATSRDLSYEQYV. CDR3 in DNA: TGTGCCACCAGCAGAGATCTCTCCTACGAGCAGTACGTC.

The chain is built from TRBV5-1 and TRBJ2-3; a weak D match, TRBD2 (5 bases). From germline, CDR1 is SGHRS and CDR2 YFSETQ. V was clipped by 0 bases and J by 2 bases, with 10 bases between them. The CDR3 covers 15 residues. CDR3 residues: CASSLGTSNTDTQYF. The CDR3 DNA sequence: TGCGCCAGCAGCTTGGGGACTTCAAACACAGATACGCAGTATTTT.

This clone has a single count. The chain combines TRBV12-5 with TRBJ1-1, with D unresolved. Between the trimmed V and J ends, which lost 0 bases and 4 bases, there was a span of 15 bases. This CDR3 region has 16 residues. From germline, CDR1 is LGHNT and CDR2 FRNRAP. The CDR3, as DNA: TGTGCTAGTGGTTTGGTACTGACGGGAGGGAGCACTGAAGCTTTCTTT. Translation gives CASGLVLTGGSTEAFF.

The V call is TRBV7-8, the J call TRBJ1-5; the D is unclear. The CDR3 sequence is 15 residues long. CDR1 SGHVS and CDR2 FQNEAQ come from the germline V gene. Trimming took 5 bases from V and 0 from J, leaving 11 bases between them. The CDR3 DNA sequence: TGTGCCAGCAGCCGAGAAACTTATAGCAATCAGCCCCAGCATTTT. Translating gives CASSRETYSNQPQHF.

The CDR3 DNA reads as TGTGCCAGCTCACCAGGGAGCCGAGGGGAGACCCAGTACTTC. It codes for CASSPGSRGETQYF. V gene TRBV18 combines with J gene TRBJ2-5; TRBD2 is a possible D gene (5 bases). The CDR3 covers 14 residues. V lost 2 bases and J lost 5, with 12 bases in between. CDR1 and CDR2 (germline): KGHSH, LQKENI.

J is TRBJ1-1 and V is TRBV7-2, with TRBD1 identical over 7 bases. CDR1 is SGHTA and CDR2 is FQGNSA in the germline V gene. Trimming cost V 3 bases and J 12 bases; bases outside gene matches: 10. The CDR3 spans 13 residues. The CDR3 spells CASSFPLGQVTFF. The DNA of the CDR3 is TGTGCCAGCAGCTTCCCCTTAGGACAGGTGACTTTCTTT.

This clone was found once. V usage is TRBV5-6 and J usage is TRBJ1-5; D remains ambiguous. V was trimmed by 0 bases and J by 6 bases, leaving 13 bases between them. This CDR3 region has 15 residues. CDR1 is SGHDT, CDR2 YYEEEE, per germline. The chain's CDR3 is CASSLGVTRAQPQHF. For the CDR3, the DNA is TGTGCCAGCAGCTTGGGGGTGACGAGGGCTCAGCCCCAGCATTTT.

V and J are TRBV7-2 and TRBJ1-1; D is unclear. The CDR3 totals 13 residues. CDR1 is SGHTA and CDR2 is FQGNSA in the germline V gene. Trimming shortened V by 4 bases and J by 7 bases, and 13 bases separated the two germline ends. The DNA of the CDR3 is TGTGCCAGCAGCTCCAGCGGAGGGATTGAAGCTTTCTTT. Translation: CASSSSGGIEAFF.

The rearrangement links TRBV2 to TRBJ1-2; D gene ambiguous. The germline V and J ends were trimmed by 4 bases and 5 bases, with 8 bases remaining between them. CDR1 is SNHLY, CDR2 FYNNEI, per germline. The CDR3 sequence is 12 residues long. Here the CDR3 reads CASSVAQYGYTF. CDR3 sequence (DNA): TGTGCCAGCAGTGTGGCCCAATATGGCTACACCTTC.

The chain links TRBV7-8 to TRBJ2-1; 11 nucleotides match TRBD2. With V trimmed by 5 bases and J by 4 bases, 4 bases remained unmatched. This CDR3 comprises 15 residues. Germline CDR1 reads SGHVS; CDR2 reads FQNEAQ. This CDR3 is CASSPSGRRYNEQFF. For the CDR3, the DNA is TGTGCCAGCAGCCCTAGCGGGAGGAGATACAATGAGCAGTTCTTC.

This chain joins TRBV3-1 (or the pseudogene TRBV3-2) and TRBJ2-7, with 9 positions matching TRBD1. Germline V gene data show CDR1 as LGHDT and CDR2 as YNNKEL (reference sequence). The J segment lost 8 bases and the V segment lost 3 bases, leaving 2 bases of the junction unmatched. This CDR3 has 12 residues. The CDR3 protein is CASSQGQGKQYF. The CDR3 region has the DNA TGTGCCAGCAGCCAGGGACAGGGAAAGCAGTACTTC.

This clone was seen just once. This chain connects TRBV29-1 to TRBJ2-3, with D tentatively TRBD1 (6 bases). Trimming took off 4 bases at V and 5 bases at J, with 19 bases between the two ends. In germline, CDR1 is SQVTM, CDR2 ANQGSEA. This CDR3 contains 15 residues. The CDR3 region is CSVGSGGGRVDTQYF. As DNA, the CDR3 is TGCAGCGTTGGGAGCGGTGGGGGCCGGGTAGATACGCAGTATTTT.

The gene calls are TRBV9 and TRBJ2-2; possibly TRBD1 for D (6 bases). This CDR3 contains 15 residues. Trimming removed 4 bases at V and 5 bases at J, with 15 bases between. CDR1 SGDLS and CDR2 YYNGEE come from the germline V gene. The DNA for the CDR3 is TGTGCCAGCAGCCTACAGGGTCGAACGACCGGGGAGCTGTTTTTT. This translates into CASSLQGRTTGELFF.

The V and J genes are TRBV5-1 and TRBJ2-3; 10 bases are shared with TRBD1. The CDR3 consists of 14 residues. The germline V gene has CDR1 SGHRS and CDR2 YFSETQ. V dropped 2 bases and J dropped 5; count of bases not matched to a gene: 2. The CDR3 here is CASSLDRGQDTQYF. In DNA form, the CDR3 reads TGCGCCAGCAGCTTAGACAGGGGGCAAGATACGCAGTATTTT.

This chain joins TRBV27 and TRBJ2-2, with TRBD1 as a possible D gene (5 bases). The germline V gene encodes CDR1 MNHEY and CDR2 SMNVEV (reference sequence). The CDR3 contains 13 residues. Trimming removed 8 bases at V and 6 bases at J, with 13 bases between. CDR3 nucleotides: TGTGCCAGCGGATCGAAGGGGCCCGGGGAGCTGTTTTTT. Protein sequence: CASGSKGPGELFF.

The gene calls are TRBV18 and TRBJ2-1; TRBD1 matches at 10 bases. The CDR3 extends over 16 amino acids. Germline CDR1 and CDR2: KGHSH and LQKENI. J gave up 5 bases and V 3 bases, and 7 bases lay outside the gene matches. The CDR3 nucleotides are TGTGCCAGCTCACCGAGATCCGGGACAGGGGACAATGAGCAGTTCTTC. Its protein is CASSPRSGTGDNEQFF.

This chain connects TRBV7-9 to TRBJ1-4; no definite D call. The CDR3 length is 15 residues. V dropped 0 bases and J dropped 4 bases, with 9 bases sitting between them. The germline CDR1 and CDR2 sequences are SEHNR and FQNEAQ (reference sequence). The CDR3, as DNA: TGTGCCAGCAGCTTAGCGGAGCAAATTAATGAAAAACTGTTTTTT. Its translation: CASSLAEQINEKLFF.

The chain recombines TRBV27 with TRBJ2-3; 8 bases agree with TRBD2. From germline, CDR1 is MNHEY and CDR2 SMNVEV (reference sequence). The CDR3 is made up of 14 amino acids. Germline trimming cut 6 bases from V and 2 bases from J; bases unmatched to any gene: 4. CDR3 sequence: CASRQTSATDTQYF. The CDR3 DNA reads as TGTGCCAGCAGACAGACTAGCGCCACAGATACGCAGTATTTT.

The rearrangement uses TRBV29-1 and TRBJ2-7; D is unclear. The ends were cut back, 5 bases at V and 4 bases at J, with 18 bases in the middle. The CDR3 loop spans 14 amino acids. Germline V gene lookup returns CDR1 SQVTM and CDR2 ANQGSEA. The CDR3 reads CSVRQDGIGYEQYF. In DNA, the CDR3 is TGCAGCGTTCGCCAGGATGGCATTGGGTACGAGCAGTACTTC.

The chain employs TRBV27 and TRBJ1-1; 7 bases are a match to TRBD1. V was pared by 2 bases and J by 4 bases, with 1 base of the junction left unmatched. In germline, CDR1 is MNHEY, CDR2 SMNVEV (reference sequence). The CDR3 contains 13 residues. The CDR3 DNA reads TGTGCCAGCAGTTTAGACAGGGCCACTGAAGCTTTCTTT. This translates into CASSLDRATEAFF.

This chain's CDR3 is CASRTGGASDYGYTF. The CDR3 DNA is TGTGCCAGCCGGACAGGGGGTGCTAGCGACTATGGCTACACCTTC. The chain is built from TRBV28 and TRBJ1-2; 10 bases line up with TRBD1. V gave up 8 bases and J gave up 3 bases; unmatched junction bases: 9. The CDR3 is 15 amino acids. The germline V gene encodes CDR1 MDHEN and CDR2 SYDVKM.

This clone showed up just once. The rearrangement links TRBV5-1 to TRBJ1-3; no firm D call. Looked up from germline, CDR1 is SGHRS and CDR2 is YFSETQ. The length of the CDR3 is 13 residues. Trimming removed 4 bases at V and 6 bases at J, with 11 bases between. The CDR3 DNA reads TGCGCCAGCAGCCCAGGAGGACCAAACACCATATATTTT. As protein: CASSPGGPNTIYF.

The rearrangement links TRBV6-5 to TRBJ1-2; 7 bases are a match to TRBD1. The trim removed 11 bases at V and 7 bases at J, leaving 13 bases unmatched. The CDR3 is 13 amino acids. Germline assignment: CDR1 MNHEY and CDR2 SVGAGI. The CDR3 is CAGWDSYEFGYTF. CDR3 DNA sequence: TGTGCCGGCTGGGACAGCTACGAGTTTGGCTACACCTTC.

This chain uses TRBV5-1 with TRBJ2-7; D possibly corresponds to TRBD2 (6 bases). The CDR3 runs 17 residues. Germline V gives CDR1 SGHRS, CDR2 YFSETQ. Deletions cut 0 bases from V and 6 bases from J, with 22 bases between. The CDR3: CASSLAGGARGMGEQYF. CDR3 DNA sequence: TGCGCCAGCAGCTTGGCCGGAGGGGCCCGCGGGATGGGCGAGCAGTACTTC.

DNA of the CDR3: TGTGCCAGCGCATCGGACAGTAACTCTGGAAACACCATATATTTT. Its translation is CASASDSNSGNTIYF. V usage is TRBV6-6 and J usage is TRBJ1-3, with D possibly TRBD1 on 6 matching bases. This CDR3 is 15 amino acids long. The V and J ends lost 8 bases and 0 bases respectively, with 14 bases between them. CDR1 and CDR2 from the germline V gene are MNHNY and SVGAGI (reference sequence).

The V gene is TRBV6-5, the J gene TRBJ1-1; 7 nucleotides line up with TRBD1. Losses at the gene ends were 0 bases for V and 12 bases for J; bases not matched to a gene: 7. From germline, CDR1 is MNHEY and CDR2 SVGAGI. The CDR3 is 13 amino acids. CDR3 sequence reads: CASSYSRAGGSFF. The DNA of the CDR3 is TGTGCCAGCAGTTACTCTAGGGCAGGGGGATCTTTCTTT.

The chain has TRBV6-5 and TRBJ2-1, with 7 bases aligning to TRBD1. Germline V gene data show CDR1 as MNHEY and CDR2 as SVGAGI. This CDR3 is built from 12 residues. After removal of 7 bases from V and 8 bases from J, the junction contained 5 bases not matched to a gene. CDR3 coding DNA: TGTGCCAGCAAAGGGACAGTGTATGAGCAGTTCTTC. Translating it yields CASKGTVYEQFF.

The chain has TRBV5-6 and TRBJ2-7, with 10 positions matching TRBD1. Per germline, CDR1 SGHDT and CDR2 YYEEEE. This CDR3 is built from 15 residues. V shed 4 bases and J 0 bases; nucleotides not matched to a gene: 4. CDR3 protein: CASSQTGGASYEQYF. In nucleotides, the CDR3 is TGTGCCAGCAGCCAGACAGGGGGCGCCTCCTACGAGCAGTACTTC.

CDR3 amino acids: CAWGQVSPLHF. CDR3 nucleotides: TGTGCCTGGGGACAGGTCTCACCCCTCCACTTT. The V and J genes are TRBV30 and TRBJ1-6, with 7 bases identical to TRBD1. There are 11 residues in the CDR3. The V segment lost 5 bases and the J segment 10 bases; nucleotides outside the gene matches: 2. In germline, CDR1 is GTSNPN, CDR2 SVGIG (reference sequence).

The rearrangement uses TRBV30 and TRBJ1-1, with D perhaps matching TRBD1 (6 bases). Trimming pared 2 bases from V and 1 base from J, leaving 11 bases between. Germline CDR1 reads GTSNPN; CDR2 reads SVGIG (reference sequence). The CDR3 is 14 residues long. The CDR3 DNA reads TGTGCCTGGAGTCTCGGACAGCCGAACACTGAAGCTTTCTTT. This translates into CAWSLGQPNTEAFF.

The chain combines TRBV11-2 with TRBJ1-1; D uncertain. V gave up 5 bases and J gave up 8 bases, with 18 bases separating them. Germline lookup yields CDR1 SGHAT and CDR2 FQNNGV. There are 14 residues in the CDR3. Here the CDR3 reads CASSPRPTEPEAFF. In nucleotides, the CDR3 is TGTGCCAGCAGCCCCAGACCTACAGAACCCGAAGCTTTCTTT.